The 8 T cell receptor beta chains below come from one sample, sequenced in a study of T-cell reconstitution after alpha-beta-depleted transplantation in children. The library targeted TCRbeta and was prepared with unique molecular identifiers. TCRdb ran MiXCR on the PCR reads and lists one entry per CDR3 protein. This sample carries just over 950,000 distinct CDR3 sequences, roughly 31% of them seen once, and the ten largest clones take roughly 28%. This specimen was PBMCs, mostly from graft donor cells, taken 360 days after TCRalphabeta/CD19-depleted stem cell transplant. These receptors all stem from a boy younger than two who had a stem cell transplant for SCID, so the T cells may come from the graft donor.

The chain has TRBV20-1 and TRBJ2-7; no definite D call. This CDR3 is built from 14 residues. Germline V gene data show CDR1 as DFQATT and CDR2 as SNEGSKA (reference sequence). The V end was cut by 5 bases, the J end by 6 bases, with 20 bases between. The CDR3 DNA sequence: TGCAGTGCTCTAAATTCCGGGCCCGGGTCCGAGCAGTACTTC. Its protein product is CSALNSGPGSEQYF.

The V and J genes are TRBV20-1 and TRBJ1-4; the D is unclear. The V gene lost 3 bases and the J gene lost 3 bases, with 8 bases spanning the gap. This CDR3 contains 13 residues. The germline V gene has CDR1 DFQATT and CDR2 SNEGSKA (reference sequence). CDR3 loop: CSARGFANEKLFF. The CDR3 DNA is TGCAGTGCTAGGGGCTTCGCTAATGAAAAACTGTTTTTT.

This clonotype came up a few times. This rearrangement joins TRBV5-1 to TRBJ2-5, with D possibly matching TRBD2 (6 bases). Germline V gives CDR1 SGHRS, CDR2 YFSETQ. Between the trimmed V and J ends, which lost 2 bases and 5 bases, there was a span of 16 bases. The CDR3 runs to 15 residues. DNA of the CDR3: TGCGCCAGCAGCTTTGGAGGGGCCCCTGGGGAGACCCAGTACTTC. It codes for CASSFGGAPGETQYF.

The V gene is TRBV12-3 or TRBV12-4, the J gene TRBJ1-2, with no clear D. The V end was cut by 4 bases, the J end by 8 bases, with 17 bases between. The CDR3 spans 14 residues. This CDR3 is CASSYSEQRGGYTF. The DNA of the CDR3 is TGTGCCAGCAGTTACTCGGAGCAGAGAGGGGGCTACACCTTC.

The chain has TRBV7-9 and TRBJ1-1; maybe TRBD1 (6 bases). Germline assignment: CDR1 SEHNR and CDR2 FQNEAQ (reference sequence). Deletions cut 5 bases from V and 0 bases from J, with 19 bases between. This CDR3 region has 17 residues. CDR3 region: CASSTSAGTTMNTEAFF. Here the CDR3 DNA reads TGTGCCAGCAGCACTTCGGCCGGGACAACCATGAACACTGAAGCTTTCTTT.

The CDR3 spells CASSLVPKDLHETEAFF. In DNA form, the CDR3 reads TGCGCCAGCAGCTTGGTTCCCAAAGACCTTCACGAGACTGAAGCTTTCTTT. The chain combines TRBV5-1 with TRBJ1-1; D gene uncertain. This CDR3 has 17 amino acids. CDR1 SGHRS and CDR2 YFSETQ come from the germline V gene. V was clipped by 0 bases and J by 5 bases, with 20 bases between them.

J is TRBJ2-7 and V is TRBV28, with TRBD2 matching 11 bases. The length of the CDR3 is 17 residues. V gave up 6 bases and J gave up 0 bases; unmatched junction bases: 10. The germline CDR1 and CDR2 sequences are MDHEN and SYDVKM. The CDR3 DNA sequence: TGTGCCAGCAGCCGACTAGCGGGGTACTATAACTCCTACGAGCAGTACTTC. Protein sequence: CASSRLAGYYNSYEQYF.

The chain has TRBV6-2 or TRBV6-3 and TRBJ1-5, with D perhaps TRBD1 (6 bases). This CDR3 is 13 amino acids long. Germline V CDR1 and CDR2: MNHEY, SVGEGT. The CDR3 region has the DNA TGTGCTAGAGGCAGGGGAAGCAATCAGCCCCAGCATTTT. Translated: CARGRGSNQPQHF.